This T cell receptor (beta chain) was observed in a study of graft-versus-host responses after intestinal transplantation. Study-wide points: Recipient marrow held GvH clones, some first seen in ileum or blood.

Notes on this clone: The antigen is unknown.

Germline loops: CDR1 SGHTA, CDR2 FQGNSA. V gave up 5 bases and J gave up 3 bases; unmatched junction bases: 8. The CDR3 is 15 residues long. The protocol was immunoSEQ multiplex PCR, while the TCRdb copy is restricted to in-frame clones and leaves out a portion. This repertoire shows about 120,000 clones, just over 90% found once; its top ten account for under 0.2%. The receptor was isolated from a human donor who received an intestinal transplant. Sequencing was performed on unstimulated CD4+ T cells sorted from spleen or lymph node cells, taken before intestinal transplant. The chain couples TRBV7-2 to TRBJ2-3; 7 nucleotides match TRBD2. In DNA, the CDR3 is TGTGCCAGCAGCCCTCGGGGGGATAGGACAGATACGCAGTATTTT. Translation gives CASSPRGDRTDTQYF.